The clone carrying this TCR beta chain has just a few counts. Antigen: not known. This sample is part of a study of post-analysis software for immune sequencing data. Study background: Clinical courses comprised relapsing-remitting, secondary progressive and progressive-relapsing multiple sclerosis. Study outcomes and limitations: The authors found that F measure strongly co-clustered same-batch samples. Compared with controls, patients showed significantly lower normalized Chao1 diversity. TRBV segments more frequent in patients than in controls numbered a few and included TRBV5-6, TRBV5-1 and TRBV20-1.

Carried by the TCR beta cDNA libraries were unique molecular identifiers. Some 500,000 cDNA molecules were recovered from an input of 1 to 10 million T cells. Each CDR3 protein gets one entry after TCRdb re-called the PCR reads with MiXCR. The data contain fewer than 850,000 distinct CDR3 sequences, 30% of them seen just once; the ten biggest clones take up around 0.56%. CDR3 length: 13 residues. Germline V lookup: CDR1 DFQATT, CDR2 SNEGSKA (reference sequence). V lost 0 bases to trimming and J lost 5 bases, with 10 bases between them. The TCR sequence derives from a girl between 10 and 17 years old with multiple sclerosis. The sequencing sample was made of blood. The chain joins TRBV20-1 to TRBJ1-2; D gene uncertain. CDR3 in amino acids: CSARDGRPYGYTF. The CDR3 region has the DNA TGCAGTGCTAGAGACGGACGGCCATATGGCTACACCTTC.